A single sample is the source of the 30 T cell receptor beta chains below, sequenced in a study of beta chain features in type 1 diabetes. General study points: TCRB CDR3s from Type 1 diabetes patients were moderately but significantly shorter in all four CD4+ subsets.

Antigens for these TCRs are unknown. Expressed TCRB transcripts were sequenced because the entire RNA isolate underwent reverse transcription. TCRdb keeps only in-frame clones here, not all; method: immunoSEQ multiplex PCR. Of some 350,000 clones in the sample, 9.6% were seen once. Specimen: central memory CD4+ T cells from blood. These receptors came from a man aged 30 to 45 with type 1 diabetes.

This clone was counted a few times. The chain combines TRBV18 with TRBJ1-2, with 7 bases fitting TRBD1. Trimming removed 7 bases from V and 8 bases from J; junction bases left unmatched: 13. There are 14 residues in the CDR3. Per the germline V gene, CDR1 is KGHSH and CDR2 is LQKENI. The CDR3 DNA reads TGTGCCAGCTTAGACTCCGCTACAGGGGAAGGCTACACCTTC. Encoded protein: CASLDSATGEGYTF.

This clone was seen a few times. The J gene is TRBJ1-5, the V gene TRBV6-5; no clear D. Germline V lookup: CDR1 MNHEY, CDR2 SVGAGI. This CDR3 comprises 14 residues. Trimming removed 2 bases from V and 5 bases from J, with 10 bases in between. CDR3 bases: TGTGCCAGCAGTTACGATACAGACTATCAGCCCCAGCATTTT. It translates to CASSYDTDYQPQHF.

This clone was seen ten or more times. The V gene is TRBV28, the J gene TRBJ1-3, with no clear D. The CDR3 has 15 amino acids. The germline V and J ends were trimmed by 6 bases and 0 bases, with 12 bases remaining between them. Germline values: CDR1 MDHEN, CDR2 SYDVKM. The CDR3, as DNA: TGTGCCAGCAGAGCCCAAGATCACTCTGGAAACACCATATATTTT. Protein product: CASRAQDHSGNTIYF.

This clone was seen repeatedly, ten times or more. This chain uses TRBV19 with TRBJ2-6; tentative D call: TRBD2 (6 bases). The CDR3 extends over 14 amino acids. Germline V gene sequence: CDR1 LNHDA, CDR2 SQIVND (reference sequence). Trimming left V 6 bases short and J 4 bases short, with 10 bases between. The CDR3 coding sequence is TGTGCCAGTAGCGACGGGAGAGGGGCCAACGTCCTGACTTTC. It translates to CASSDGRGANVLTF.

The chain links TRBV10-3 to TRBJ1-5; 8 bases line up with TRBD1. This CDR3 is built from 16 residues. V shed 3 bases and J 1 base; nucleotides not matched to a gene: 5. From germline, CDR1 is ENHRY and CDR2 SYGVKD. The CDR3 reads CAISDPDRESNQPQHF. The CDR3 DNA follows: TGTGCCATCAGTGACCCGGACAGGGAAAGCAATCAGCCCCAGCATTTT.

This clone was counted a few times. The genes are TRBV9 and TRBJ2-1, with D perhaps TRBD1 or TRBD2 (5 bases each). This CDR3 is 13 amino acids long. CDR1 is SGDLS, CDR2 YYNGEE, per germline. Trimming stripped 0 bases from V and 8 bases from J, with 9 bases between. The CDR3 spells CASSVGGSDEQFF. The CDR3 bases are TGTGCCAGCAGCGTAGGGGGGAGCGATGAGCAGTTCTTC.

The table lists this clone with many counts. This sequence joins TRBV7-6 and TRBJ2-3; 8 bases map to TRBD2. CDR1 and CDR2 from the germline V gene are SGHVS and FNYEAQ. The ends lost 5 bases at V and 5 bases at J; junction bases unmatched: 6. The CDR3 sequence is 14 residues long. The CDR3 DNA reads as TGTGCCAGCAGCCGAGCGGGAGCTGGAGATACGCAGTATTTT. Translation gives CASSRAGAGDTQYF.

This clone was counted only a few times. The chain employs TRBV11-2 and TRBJ2-1; D not certain. Per germline, CDR1 SGHAT and CDR2 FQNNGV. This CDR3 comprises 13 residues. V was pared by 1 base and J by 6 bases, with 7 bases between. The CDR3: CASSLGLSNEQFF. CDR3 DNA: TGTGCCAGCAGCTTAGGGCTGAGCAATGAGCAGTTCTTC.

As to this clone: This clone may be a read error of a much larger clone one base away. This chain connects TRBV7-9 to TRBJ2-1, with TRBD2 as a possible D gene (6 bases). Looked up from germline, CDR1 is SEHNR and CDR2 is FQNEAQ (reference sequence). Trimming left V 5 bases short and J 6 bases short, with 26 bases between. CDR3 length: 18 amino acids. The CDR3 coding sequence is TGTGCCAGCAGCCAAGATCTCGCGACTAGGGCACTACGCAATGAGCAGTTCTTC. It codes for CASSQDLATRALRNEQFF.

The chain uses TRBV7-2 and TRBJ1-2, with no clear D. The length of the CDR3 is 12 residues. Trimming pared 2 bases from V and 2 bases from J, leaving 3 bases between. Germline lookup yields CDR1 SGHTA and CDR2 FQGNSA. DNA for the CDR3: TGTGCCAGCAGCTTACCCAACTATGGCTACACCTTC. Encoded protein: CASSLPNYGYTF.

This clone was picked up a small number of times. The chain couples TRBV5-1 to TRBJ1-6; D perhaps matches TRBD1 (5 bases). The V gene lost 0 bases and the J gene lost 10 bases, with 20 bases spanning the gap. Germline V CDR1 and CDR2: SGHRS, YFSETQ. The CDR3 contains 17 residues. The CDR3 loop reads CASSLARGSGAMSPLHF. The DNA for the CDR3 is TGCGCCAGCAGCTTGGCCAGAGGCTCCGGGGCAATGTCACCCCTCCACTTT.

The chain recombines TRBV19 with TRBJ1-2; no clear D gene. This CDR3 spans 13 amino acids. Germline V lookup: CDR1 LNHDA, CDR2 SQIVND (reference sequence). V lost 7 bases, J lost 8 bases, and 17 bases lay in between. The CDR3 coding sequence is TGTGCCAGTACCTCGGTCAGAGGAGTGGGCTACACCTTC. Translation: CASTSVRGVGYTF.

V and J are TRBV6-5 and TRBJ2-7; 12 bases fit TRBD2. Germline CDR1 MNHEY, CDR2 SVGAGI. The CDR3 consists of 13 residues. V lost 8 bases to trimming and J lost 3 bases; unmatched junction nucleotides: 2. The CDR3 loop reads CASRTSGNYEQYF. The CDR3 coding sequence is TGTGCCAGCCGGACTAGCGGGAACTACGAGCAGTACTTC.

The chain uses TRBV11-2 and TRBJ2-2; perhaps TRBD1 as D (5 bases). The CDR3 has 14 amino acids. Germline-derived CDR1 and CDR2 are SGHAT and FQNNGV. Trimming cost V 0 bases and J 6 bases, with 8 bases left between them. The CDR3 protein is CASSLDRASGELFF. The CDR3 DNA follows: TGTGCCAGCAGCTTAGACAGGGCATCCGGGGAGCTGTTTTTT.

The chain has TRBV7-6 and TRBJ1-5; D remains ambiguous. The V gene lost 0 bases and the J gene lost 5 bases, with 5 bases spanning the gap. This CDR3 has 13 residues. Germline V gene data show CDR1 as SGHVS and CDR2 as FNYEAQ. CDR3 residues: CASSLASDQPQHF. The CDR3 region has the DNA TGTGCCAGCAGCTTAGCGAGCGATCAGCCCCAGCATTTT.

This clone has only a few counts. The chain combines TRBV7-2 with TRBJ1-1, with TRBD1 matching over 9 bases. The CDR3 has 14 amino acids. CDR1 SGHTA and CDR2 FQGNSA come from the germline V gene. V shed 5 bases, J shed 5 bases, and the junction held 6 bases outside the gene matches. The CDR3 sequence: CASSIGQGRTEAFF. The CDR3 DNA reads TGTGCCAGCAGCATCGGACAGGGGAGGACTGAAGCTTTCTTT.

The genes are TRBV6-6 and TRBJ1-1; 10 positions agree with TRBD1. Germline values: CDR1 MNHNY, CDR2 SVGAGI (reference sequence). V shed 0 bases and J 4 bases; nucleotides not matched to a gene: 2. This CDR3 has 15 residues. CDR3 residues: CASSYSGQGVTEAFF. Written as DNA, the CDR3 is TGTGCCAGCAGTTACTCTGGACAGGGGGTCACTGAAGCTTTCTTT.

This clone was seen only a few times. The chain recombines TRBV19 with TRBJ2-3; D is unclear. Germline V gene sequence: CDR1 LNHDA, CDR2 SQIVND (reference sequence). The CDR3 has 13 residues. V gave up 7 bases and J gave up 0 bases, with 8 bases separating them. The CDR3, as DNA: TGTGCCAGTAAGTTAGACAGCACAGATACGCAGTATTTT. Protein sequence: CASKLDSTDTQYF.

This chain joins TRBV5-4 and TRBJ2-1; 9 nucleotides align to TRBD2. Per the germline V gene, CDR1 is SGHNT and CDR2 is YYREEE (reference sequence). There are 17 residues in the CDR3. Trimming took 0 bases from V and 6 from J; bases not matched to a gene: 10. The DNA for the CDR3 is TGTGCCAGCAGCTTGGGAGGAGCGGGAGGATTAGGCAATGAGCAGTTCTTC. This encodes CASSLGGAGGLGNEQFF.

This clone was seen a handful of times. The CDR3 sequence: CASSPFGLVGAEAFF. In nucleotides, the CDR3 is TGTGCCAGCTCACCATTTGGGTTGGTAGGCGCTGAAGCTTTCTTT. This sequence joins TRBV18 and TRBJ1-1; unclear D gene. The CDR3 is made up of 15 amino acids. The V end lost 2 bases, the J end lost 6 bases, and 16 bases lay between the germline ends. CDR1 KGHSH and CDR2 LQKENI come from the germline V gene.

This clone was found a few times. The chain joins TRBV6-6 to TRBJ2-1, with TRBD2 matching 8 bases. V shed 4 bases and J 5 bases; nucleotides not matched to a gene: 7. CDR1 and CDR2 from the germline V gene are MNHNY and SVGAGI (reference sequence). The CDR3 length is 15 residues. In DNA form, the CDR3 reads TGTGCCAGCAGTTGGTTGGGCGGGAGGAACAATGAGCAGTTCTTC. Residues: CASSWLGGRNNEQFF.

The chain is built from TRBV10-3 and TRBJ2-7; either TRBD1 or TRBD2 may supply D (5 bases each). The germline CDR1 and CDR2 sequences are ENHRY and SYGVKD. The CDR3 covers 14 residues. V was cut by 6 bases and J by 0 bases, with 12 bases left in between. The CDR3 region is CAIRGSGSSYEQYF. The CDR3 DNA follows: TGTGCCATCAGAGGGTCAGGGAGCTCCTACGAGCAGTACTTC.

CDR3 sequence reads: CASSLERGADLYNEQFF. CDR3 in DNA: TGTGCCAGCAGCTTGGAAAGAGGGGCAGACCTCTACAATGAGCAGTTCTTC. The V and J genes are TRBV5-4 and TRBJ2-1; perhaps D is TRBD1 or TRBD2 (5 bases each). CDR3 size: 17 residues. V lost 0 bases to trimming and J lost 3 bases, with 16 bases between them. Germline CDR1 and CDR2: SGHNT and YYREEE (reference sequence).

This sequence joins TRBV14 and TRBJ2-5; TRBD1 matches at 7 bases. Germline CDR1 and CDR2: SGHDN and FVKESK. V shed 4 bases, J shed 0 bases, and the junction held 5 bases outside the gene matches. CDR3 length: 15 residues. In DNA form, the CDR3 reads TGTGCCAGCAGCCCGGGACAGCAGTACCAAGAGACCCAGTACTTC. Encoded protein: CASSPGQQYQETQYF.

In this sample, this clone turned up a few times. The rearrangement joins TRBV28 to TRBJ2-3; the D is unclear. The CDR3 length is 14 residues. V lost 6 bases to trimming and J lost 2 bases, with 12 bases between them. From germline, CDR1 is MDHEN and CDR2 SYDVKM. The CDR3 DNA sequence: TGTGCCAGCAGATTTCCGAGCGCCACAGATACGCAGTATTTT. Amino acid sequence: CASRFPSATDTQYF.

This clone was seen a few times. The V and J genes are TRBV6-5 and TRBJ1-1; 7 nucleotides line up with TRBD1. The V and J ends lost 7 bases and 6 bases, in that order; junction bases with no gene match: 14. The CDR3 runs 15 residues. The germline V gene encodes CDR1 MNHEY and CDR2 SVGAGI. The CDR3 nucleotides are TGTGCCAGCAATCCTATACAGGGGTCCGCTTCTGAAGCTTTCTTT. This gives the protein CASNPIQGSASEAFF.

Note on this clone: This sample also contains other DNA sequences that code for the same CDR3. The chain recombines TRBV7-2 with TRBJ1-1; D unclear. The CDR3 is 13 residues long. V was shortened by 1 base and J by 4 bases, with 7 bases between the two germline ends. CDR1 and CDR2 from the germline V gene are SGHTA and FQGNSA. The CDR3 bases are TGTGCCAGCAGCTTAGTAGGGCGCACTGAAGCTTTCTTT. Protein sequence: CASSLVGRTEAFF.

This clone was seen at least ten times. The V and J genes are TRBV10-1 and TRBJ2-1; 10 nucleotides agree with TRBD2. This CDR3 region has 15 residues. In germline, CDR1 is WNHNN, CDR2 SYGVQD (reference sequence). V dropped 8 bases and J dropped 7; count of bases not matched to a gene: 11. CDR3: CASDRGASGSNEQFF. The CDR3 region has the DNA TGCGCCAGCGACCGAGGGGCTAGCGGGAGTAATGAGCAGTTCTTC.

Details on this clone: Germline is not matched at one junction end, which may reflect a read error. In the same sample, other DNA sequences code for this CDR3. V usage is TRBV28 and J usage is TRBJ2-7, with TRBD2 matching 7 bases. The CDR3 extends over 18 amino acids. Germline-derived CDR1 and CDR2 are MDHEN and SYDVKM. CDR3 bases: TGTGCCAGCACCGAGACCGGGACTATCCAAAAGAGCTCCTACGAGCAATACTTC. Translation: CASTETGTIQKSSYEQYF.

The chain carries TRBV15 and TRBJ1-2; 11 bases match TRBD1. V trimming: 4 bases; J trimming: 7 bases; junction bases outside the gene matches: 5. Germline V gives CDR1 LNHNV, CDR2 YYDKDF (reference sequence). The CDR3 spans 14 residues. Written as DNA, the CDR3 is TGTGCCACCAGCAAAGGACAGGGGGCGGTTGGCTACACCTTC. Its translation: CATSKGQGAVGYTF.